This TCR beta chain emerged from a study of cytomegalovirus exposure and HLA in healthy donors. General study findings and limits: According to a later analysis, most TCR beta chains associated with CMV appeared HLA-restricted. It was shown in a later analysis that HLA-associated TCR beta chains were more clonally expanded than other, equally common chains.

Trimming shortened V by 2 bases and J by 2 bases, and 13 bases separated the two germline ends. Per germline, CDR1 MNHEY and CDR2 SVGAGI. This CDR3 contains 15 residues. With respect to this clone: Its specificity is not known.

Primers: 60 Vbeta forward and 13 Jbeta reverse. The data were produced by immunoSEQ multiplex PCR, yet TCRdb's version contains in-frame clones alone and is incomplete. The sample consists of 150,000 to 250,000 clones, under 90% of them appearing once. The sequenced material came from PBMCs. The TCR was taken from a boy aged 2 to 9 in good health and CMV-seronegative. This chain joins TRBV6-5 and TRBJ2-7; D might be TRBD2 (6 bases). This chain's CDR3 is CASSYNREQTYEQYF. The CDR3 nucleotides are TGTGCCAGCAGTTACAATCGGGAGCAAACCTACGAGCAGTACTTC.